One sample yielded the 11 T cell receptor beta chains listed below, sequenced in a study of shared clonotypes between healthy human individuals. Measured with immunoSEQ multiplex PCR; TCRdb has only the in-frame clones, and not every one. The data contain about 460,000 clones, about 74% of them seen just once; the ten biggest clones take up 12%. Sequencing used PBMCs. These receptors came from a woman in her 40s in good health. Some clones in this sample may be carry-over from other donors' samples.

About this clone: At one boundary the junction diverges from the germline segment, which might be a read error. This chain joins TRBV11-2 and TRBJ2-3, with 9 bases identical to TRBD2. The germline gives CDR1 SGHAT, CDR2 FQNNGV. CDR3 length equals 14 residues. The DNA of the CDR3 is TGTGCCAGCAACTTAATTAGCGGGAGAGATACGCAGTATTTT. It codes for CASNLISGRDTQYF.

CDR3 sequence: CASSPTGGPYEQYF. CDR3 nucleotide sequence: TGTGCCAGCAGTCCCACCGGGGGCCCTTACGAGCAGTACTTC. J is TRBJ2-7 and V is TRBV27; possibly TRBD1 or TRBD2 for D (6 bases each). V was pared by 5 bases and J by 4 bases, with 15 bases between. This CDR3 is built from 14 residues. CDR1 and CDR2 from the germline V gene are MNHEY and SMNVEV (reference sequence).

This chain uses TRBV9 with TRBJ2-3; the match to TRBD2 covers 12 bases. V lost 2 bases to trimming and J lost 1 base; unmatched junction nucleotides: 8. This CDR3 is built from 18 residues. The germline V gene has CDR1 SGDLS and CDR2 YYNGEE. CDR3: CASSVPLAGGPGTDTQYF. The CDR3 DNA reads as TGTGCCAGCAGCGTTCCCCTAGCGGGAGGGCCGGGCACAGATACGCAGTATTTT.

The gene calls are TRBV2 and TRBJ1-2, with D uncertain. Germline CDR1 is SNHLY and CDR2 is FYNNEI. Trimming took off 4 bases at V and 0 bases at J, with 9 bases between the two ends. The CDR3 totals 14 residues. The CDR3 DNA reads TGTGCCAGCAGTGTAGGGATAGCTAACTATGGCTACACCTTC. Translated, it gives CASSVGIANYGYTF.

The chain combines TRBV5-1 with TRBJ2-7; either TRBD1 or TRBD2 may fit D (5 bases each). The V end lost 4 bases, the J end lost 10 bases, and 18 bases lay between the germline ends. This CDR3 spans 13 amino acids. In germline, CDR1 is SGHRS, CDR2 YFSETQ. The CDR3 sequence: CASSPGPFETQYF. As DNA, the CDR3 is TGCGCCAGCAGCCCGGGACCCTTTGAAACCCAGTACTTC.

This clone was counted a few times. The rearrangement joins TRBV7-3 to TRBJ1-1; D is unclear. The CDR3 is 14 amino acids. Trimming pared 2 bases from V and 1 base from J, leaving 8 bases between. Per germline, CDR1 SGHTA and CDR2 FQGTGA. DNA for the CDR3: TGTGCCAGCAGCTTATCAGGAGGGAACACTGAAGCTTTCTTT. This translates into CASSLSGGNTEAFF.

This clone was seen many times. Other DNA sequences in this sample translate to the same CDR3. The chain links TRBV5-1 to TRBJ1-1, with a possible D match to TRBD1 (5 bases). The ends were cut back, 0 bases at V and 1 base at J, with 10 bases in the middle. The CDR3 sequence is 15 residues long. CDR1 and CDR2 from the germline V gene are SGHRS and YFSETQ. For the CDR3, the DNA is TGCGCCAGCAGCTTGGGTCCCAGGGAGAACACTGAAGCTTTCTTT. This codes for CASSLGPRENTEAFF.

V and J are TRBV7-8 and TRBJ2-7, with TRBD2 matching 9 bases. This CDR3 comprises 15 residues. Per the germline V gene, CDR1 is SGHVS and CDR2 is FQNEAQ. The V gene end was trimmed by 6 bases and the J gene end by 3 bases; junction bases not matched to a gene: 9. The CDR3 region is CASRKGASGIYEQYF. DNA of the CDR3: TGTGCCAGCAGAAAGGGGGCTAGCGGGATCTACGAGCAGTACTTC.

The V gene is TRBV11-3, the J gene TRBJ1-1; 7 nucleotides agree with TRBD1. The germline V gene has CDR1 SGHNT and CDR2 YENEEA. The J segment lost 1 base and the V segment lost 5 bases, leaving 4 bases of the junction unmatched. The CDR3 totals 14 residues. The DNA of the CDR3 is TGTGCCAGCAGCGCTCGGACAGGGAACACTGAAGCTTTCTTT. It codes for CASSARTGNTEAFF.

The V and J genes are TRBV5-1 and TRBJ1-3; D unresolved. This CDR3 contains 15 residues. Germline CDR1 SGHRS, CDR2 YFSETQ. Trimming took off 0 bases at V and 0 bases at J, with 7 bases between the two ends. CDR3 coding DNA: TGCGCCAGCAGCTTGGGAGGGAACTCTGGAAACACCATATATTTT. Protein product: CASSLGGNSGNTIYF.

The CDR3 sequence: CASSPSAPRSGANVLTF. For the CDR3, the DNA is TGTGCCAGCTCACCCTCCGCACCTCGCTCTGGGGCCAACGTCCTGACTTTC. The chain is built from TRBV18 and TRBJ2-6; the D is unclear. The CDR3 is made up of 17 amino acids. From germline, CDR1 is KGHSH and CDR2 LQKENI. V lost 3 bases to trimming and J lost 0 bases, with 12 bases between them.